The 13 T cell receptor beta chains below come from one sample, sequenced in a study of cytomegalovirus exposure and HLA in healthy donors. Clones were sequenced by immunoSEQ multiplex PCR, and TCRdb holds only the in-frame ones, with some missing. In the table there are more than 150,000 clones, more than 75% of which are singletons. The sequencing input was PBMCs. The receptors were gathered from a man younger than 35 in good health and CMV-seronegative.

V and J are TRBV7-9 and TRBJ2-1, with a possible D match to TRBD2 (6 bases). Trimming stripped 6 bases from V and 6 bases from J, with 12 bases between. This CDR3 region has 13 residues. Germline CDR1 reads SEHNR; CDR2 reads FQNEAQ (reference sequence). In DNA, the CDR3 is TGTGCCAGCAGGGAGGGACTCACCAATGAGCAGTTCTTC. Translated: CASREGLTNEQFF. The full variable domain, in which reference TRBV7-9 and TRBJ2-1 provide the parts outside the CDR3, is DTGVSQNPRHKITKRGQNVTFRCDPISEHNRLYWYRQTLGQGPEFLTYFQNEAQLEKSRLLSDRFSAERPKGSFSTLEIQRTEQGDSAMYLCASREGLTNEQFFGPGTRLTVL.

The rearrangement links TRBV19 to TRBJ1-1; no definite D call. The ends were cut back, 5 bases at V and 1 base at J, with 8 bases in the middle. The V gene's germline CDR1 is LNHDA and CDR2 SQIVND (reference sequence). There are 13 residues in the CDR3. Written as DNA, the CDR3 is TGTGCCAGTAGTCTGGAGGGGAACACTGAAGCTTTCTTT. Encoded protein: CASSLEGNTEAFF. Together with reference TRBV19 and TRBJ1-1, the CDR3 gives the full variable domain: DGGITQSPKYLFRKEGQNVTLSCEQNLNHDAMYWYRQDPGQGLRLIYYSQIVNDFQKGDIAEGYSVSREKKESFPLTVTSAQKNPTAFYLCASSLEGNTEAFFGQGTRLTVV.

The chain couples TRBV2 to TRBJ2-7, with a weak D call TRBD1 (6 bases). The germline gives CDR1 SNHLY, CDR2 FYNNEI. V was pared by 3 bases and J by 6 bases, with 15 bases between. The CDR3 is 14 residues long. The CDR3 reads CASSDKSWDTEQYV. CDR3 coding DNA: TGTGCCAGCAGTGATAAAAGTTGGGACACCGAGCAGTACGTC.

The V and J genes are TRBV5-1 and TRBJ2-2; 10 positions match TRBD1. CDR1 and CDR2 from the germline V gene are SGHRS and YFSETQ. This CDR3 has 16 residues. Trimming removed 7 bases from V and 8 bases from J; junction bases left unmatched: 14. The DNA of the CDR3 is TGCGCCAGCGCTACCGGGACAGGGGTCCTCAGAGGGGAGCTGTTTTTT. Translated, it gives CASATGTGVLRGELFF.

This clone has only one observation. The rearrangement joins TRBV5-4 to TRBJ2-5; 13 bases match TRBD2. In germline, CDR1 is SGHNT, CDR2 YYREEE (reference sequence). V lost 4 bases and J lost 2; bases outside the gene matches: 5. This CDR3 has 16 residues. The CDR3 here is CASSLGLAGEQETQYF. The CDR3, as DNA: TGTGCCAGCAGCCTAGGACTAGCGGGAGAGCAAGAGACCCAGTACTTC.

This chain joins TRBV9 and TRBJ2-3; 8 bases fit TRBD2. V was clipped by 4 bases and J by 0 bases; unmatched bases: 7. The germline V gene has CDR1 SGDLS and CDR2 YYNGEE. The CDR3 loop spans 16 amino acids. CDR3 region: CASSSGGGLSTDTQYF. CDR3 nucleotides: TGTGCCAGCAGCTCGGGGGGGGGCCTGAGCACAGATACGCAGTATTTT. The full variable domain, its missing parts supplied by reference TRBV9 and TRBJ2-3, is DSGVTQTPKHLITATGQRVTLRCSPRSGDLSVYWYQQSLDQGLQFLIQYYNGEERAKGNILERFSAQQFPDLHSELNLSSLELGDSALYFCASSSGGGLSTDTQYFGPGTRLTVL.

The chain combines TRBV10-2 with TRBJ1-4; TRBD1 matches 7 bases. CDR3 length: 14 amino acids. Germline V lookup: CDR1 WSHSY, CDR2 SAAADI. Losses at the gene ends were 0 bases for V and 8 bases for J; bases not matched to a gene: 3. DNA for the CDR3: TGCGCCAGCAGTGAGTCGGGACAGAGAGAAAAACTGTTTTTT. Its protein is CASSESGQREKLFF.

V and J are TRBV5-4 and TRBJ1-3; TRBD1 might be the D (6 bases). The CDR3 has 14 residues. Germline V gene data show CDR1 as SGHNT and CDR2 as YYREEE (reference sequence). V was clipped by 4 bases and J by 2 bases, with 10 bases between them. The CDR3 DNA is TGTGCCAGCAGCCCCCGACAGGCTGGAAACACCATATATTTT. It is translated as CASSPRQAGNTIYF. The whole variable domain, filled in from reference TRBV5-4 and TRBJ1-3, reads ETGVTQSPTHLIKTRGQQVTLRCSSQSGHNTVSWYQQALGQGPQFIFQYYREEENGRGNFPPRFSGLQFPNYSSELNVNALELDDSALYLCASSPRQAGNTIYFGEGSWLTVV.

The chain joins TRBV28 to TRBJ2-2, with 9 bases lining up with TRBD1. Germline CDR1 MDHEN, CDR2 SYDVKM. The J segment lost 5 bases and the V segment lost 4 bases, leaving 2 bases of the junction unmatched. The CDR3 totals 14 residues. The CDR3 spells CASSWGTGTGELFF. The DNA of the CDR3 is TGTGCCAGCAGTTGGGGGACAGGGACCGGGGAGCTGTTTTTT.

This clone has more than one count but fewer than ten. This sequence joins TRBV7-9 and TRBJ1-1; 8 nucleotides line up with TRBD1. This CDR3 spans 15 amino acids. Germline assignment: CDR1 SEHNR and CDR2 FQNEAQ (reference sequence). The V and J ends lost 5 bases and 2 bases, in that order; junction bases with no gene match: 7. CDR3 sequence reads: CASSIPGQVNTEAFF. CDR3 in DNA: TGTGCCAGCAGCATCCCGGGACAGGTTAACACTGAAGCTTTCTTT.

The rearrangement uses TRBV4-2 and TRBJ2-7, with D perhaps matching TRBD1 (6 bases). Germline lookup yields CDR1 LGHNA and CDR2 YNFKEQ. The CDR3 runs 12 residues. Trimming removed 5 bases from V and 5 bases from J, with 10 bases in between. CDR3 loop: CASSMKGDEQYF. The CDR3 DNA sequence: TGTGCCAGCAGCATGAAGGGGGACGAGCAGTACTTC.

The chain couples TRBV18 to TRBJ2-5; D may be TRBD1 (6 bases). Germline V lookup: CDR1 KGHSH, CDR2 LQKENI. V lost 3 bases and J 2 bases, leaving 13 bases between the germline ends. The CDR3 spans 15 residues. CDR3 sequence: CASSPRSTGQETQYF. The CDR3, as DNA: TGTGCCAGCTCACCCAGATCTACAGGGCAAGAGACCCAGTACTTC.

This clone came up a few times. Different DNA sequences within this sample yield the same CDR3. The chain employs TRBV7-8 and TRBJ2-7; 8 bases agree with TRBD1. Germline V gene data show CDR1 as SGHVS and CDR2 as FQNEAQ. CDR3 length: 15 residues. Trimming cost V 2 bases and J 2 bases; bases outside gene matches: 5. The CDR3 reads CASSLRQGPTYEQYF. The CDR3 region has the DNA TGTGCCAGCAGCTTAAGACAGGGGCCCACCTACGAGCAGTACTTC.